These T cell receptor beta chains were read from a single sample in a study of T cells after yellow fever vaccination. TCRdb processed the 5' RACE reads anew with MiXCR; each CDR3 protein has one entry. The data contain some 100,000 distinct CDR3 sequences, roughly 7.2% of them singletons. The sequences come from CD4+ T cells sorted from PBMCs, collected approximately 47 days after the first yellow fever vaccination. These receptors were obtained from a man between 18 and 29 years old who received the YFV17D yellow fever vaccine. Each CDR3 is given with its conserved first and last residue. Each record gives: D gene, clone size, V gene, J gene, CDR3 protein, CDR3 DNA. A D gene is named only where the DNA matches it firmly. Not every row has a clone size; where given, it reads once, few, many or a size class.

TRBD1	NA	TRBV6-5	TRBJ1-5	CASSWTGTSNQPQHF	TGTGCCAGCAGTTGGACAGGGACTAGCAATCAGCCCCAGCATTTT
NA	many	TRBV5-5	TRBJ2-3	CASSFDGPDTQYF	TGTGCCAGCAGCTTCGACGGGCCAGATACGCAGTATTTT
NA	many	TRBV2	TRBJ1-1	CASSESGKDTEAFF	TGTGCCAGCAGTGAGTCCGGGAAGGACACTGAAGCTTTCTTT
NA	many	TRBV5-4	TRBJ2-1	CASSPRGNPSYNEQFF	TGTGCCAGCAGCCCTAGGGGGAACCCTTCCTACAATGAGCAGTTCTTC
NA	NA	TRBV6-5	TRBJ2-3	CASSYFGMSTDTQYF	TGTGCCAGCAGTTACTTCGGGATGTCCACAGATACGCAGTATTTT
NA	many	TRBV7-8	TRBJ2-6	CASSLPRRYSGANVLTF	TGTGCCAGCAGCTTACCCCGACGGTACTCTGGGGCCAACGTCCTGACTTTC
TRBD1	many	TRBV2	TRBJ1-6	CASSPTGVGNSPLHF	TGTGCCAGCAGCCCAACAGGGGTAGGGAATTCACCCCTCCACTTT
TRBD1	many	TRBV7-2	TRBJ2-2	CASAKGAGTGELFF	TGTGCCAGCGCCAAGGGGGCCGGCACCGGGGAGCTGTTTTTT
NA	NA	TRBV5-1	TRBJ2-3	CASSPGTGAVDTQYF	TGCGCCAGCAGCCCCGGGACGGGAGCCGTGGATACGCAGTATTTT
NA	many	TRBV7-2	TRBJ1-2	CASSLLPWGYTF	TGTGCCAGCAGCTTACTTCCTTGGGGCTACACCTTC
NA	many	TRBV18	TRBJ1-1	CASSPGKDTEAFF	TGTGCCAGCTCACCAGGGAAGGACACTGAAGCTTTCTTT
NA	few	TRBV5-4	TRBJ2-5	CASSNPTGRQETQYF	TGTGCCAGCAGCAACCCGACGGGGCGGCAAGAGACCCAGTACTTC
NA	many	TRBV12-3/TRBV12-4	TRBJ2-3	CASSLRTSTDTQYF	TGTGCCAGCAGTTTGCGTACTAGCACAGATACGCAGTATTTT
NA	many	TRBV18	TRBJ2-5	CASSPAGNQETQYF	TGTGCCAGCTCACCAGCGGGGAACCAAGAGACCCAGTACTTC
TRBD1	many	TRBV12-3/TRBV12-4	TRBJ1-5	CASSGQGPGQPQHF	TGTGCCAGCAGTGGACAGGGCCCGGGTCAGCCCCAGCATTTT
TRBD1	many	TRBV7-9	TRBJ1-6	CASSLMTGDSPLHF	TGTGCCAGCAGCTTAATGACAGGGGATTCACCCCTCCACTTT
NA	NA	TRBV11-2	TRBJ2-3	CASSPRRLRGLTLDTQYF	TGTGCCAGCAGCCCACGGAGATTGCGGGGGCTCACCCTAGATACGCAGTATTTT
NA	many	TRBV7-3	TRBJ2-1	CASSLTSDNEQFF	TGTGCCAGCAGCTTAACGTCTGACAATGAGCAGTTCTTC
NA	few	TRBV18	TRBJ1-3	CASSSGAGNTIYF	TGTGCCAGCTCGTCAGGGGCTGGAAACACCATATATTTT
NA	many	TRBV5-1	TRBJ2-1	CASSLVEGSDEQFF	TGCGCCAGCAGCTTGGTGGAGGGGTCAGATGAGCAGTTCTTC
NA	many	TRBV21-1	TRBJ1-5	CASSPGGNQPQHF	TGTGCCAGCAGCCCCGGGGGCAATCAGCCCCAGCATTTT
TRBD1	few	TRBV20-1	TRBJ2-4	CCASPPGQGFSAKNIQYF	TGCTGTGCTAGCCCCCCGGGACAGGGTTTCTCTGCCAAAAACATTCAGTACTTC
NA	NA	TRBV20-1	TRBJ2-2	CSASVWNRRTGELFF	TGCAGTGCTAGCGTCTGGAACCGAAGGACCGGGGAGCTGTTTTTT
NA	many	TRBV19	TRBJ1-5	CASSRQSYSNQPQHF	TGTGCCAGTAGTCGACAGTCCTATAGCAATCAGCCCCAGCATTTT
NA	many	TRBV5-1	TRBJ2-1	CASSLGEWTRGEQFF	TGCGCCAGCAGCTTGGGGGAGTGGACGAGGGGAGAGCAGTTCTTC
TRBD1	few	TRBV18	TRBJ1-4	CASSPTQGAITNEKLFF	TGTGCCAGCTCACCAACACAGGGGGCGATAACTAATGAAAAACTGTTTTTT
NA	many	TRBV5-1	TRBJ1-5	CASSWDSNQPQHF	TGCGCCAGCAGCTGGGACAGCAATCAGCCCCAGCATTTT
NA	many	TRBV24-1	TRBJ2-1	CATSDLRLQGKQFF	TGTGCCACCAGTGATTTGCGACTCCAGGGTAAGCAGTTCTTC
NA	many	TRBV29-1	TRBJ2-2	CTARDSGELFF	TGCACCGCCAGAGACAGCGGGGAGCTGTTTTTT
TRBD1	many	TRBV2	TRBJ2-1	CASSGTGGRIEQFF	TGTGCCAGCTCCGGGACAGGGGGCCGAATTGAGCAGTTCTTC
TRBD2	few	TRBV5-6	TRBJ2-5	CASSLLGLAASRETQYF	TGTGCCAGCAGCCTTCTAGGACTAGCGGCTAGTCGAGAGACCCAGTACTTC
NA	many	TRBV7-9	TRBJ1-4	CASSSRSGATNEKLFF	TGTGCCAGCAGCTCCCGGTCTGGTGCAACTAATGAAAAACTGTTTTTT
NA	NA	TRBV19	TRBJ2-5	CASSITDQETQYF	TGTGCCAGTAGTATTACCGACCAAGAGACCCAGTACTTC
NA	NA	TRBV4-2	TRBJ2-1	CASSLNRAPGYHEQFF	TGTGCCAGCAGCCTCAACCGGGCCCCTGGGTATCATGAGCAGTTCTTC
TRBD1	many	TRBV10-3	TRBJ2-7	CATWGGQGIREQYF	TGTGCTACATGGGGGGGACAGGGGATACGGGAGCAGTACTTC
TRBD1	few	TRBV5-1	TRBJ2-2	CASSSTGSTGELFF	TGCGCCAGCAGCTCGACAGGGAGCACCGGGGAGCTGTTTTTT
NA	many	TRBV12-3/TRBV12-4	TRBJ1-2	CASSGRGVDYGYTF	TGTGCCAGCAGTGGGAGGGGGGTTGACTATGGCTACACCTTC
NA	few	TRBV21-1	TRBJ2-1	CASSKDSGGPYNEQFF	TGTGCCAGCAGCAAAGACTCAGGGGGACCCTACAATGAGCAGTTCTTC
TRBD2	many	TRBV24-1	TRBJ2-1	CATSDLPTSGGYNEQFF	TGTGCCACCAGTGATTTGCCGACTAGCGGGGGGTACAATGAGCAGTTCTTC
TRBD1	many	TRBV11-2	TRBJ2-3	CASSLDRELDTQYF	TGTGCCAGCAGCCTCGACAGGGAACTAGATACGCAGTATTTT
TRBD2	many	TRBV5-1	TRBJ2-5	CASSDTSGVLETQYF	TGCGCCAGCAGTGATACTAGCGGGGTCCTAGAGACCCAGTACTTC
NA	many	TRBV5-5	TRBJ2-3	CASSPRVTTDTQYF	TGTGCCAGCAGTCCAAGGGTTACCACAGATACGCAGTATTTT
NA	many	TRBV6-5	TRBJ2-7	CASSYSYRSGYEQYF	TGTGCCAGCAGTTACTCGTACAGATCGGGCTACGAGCAGTACTTC
NA	many	TRBV20-1	TRBJ2-5	CSAAKTLQETQYF	TGCAGTGCTGCAAAGACCCTACAAGAGACCCAGTACTTC